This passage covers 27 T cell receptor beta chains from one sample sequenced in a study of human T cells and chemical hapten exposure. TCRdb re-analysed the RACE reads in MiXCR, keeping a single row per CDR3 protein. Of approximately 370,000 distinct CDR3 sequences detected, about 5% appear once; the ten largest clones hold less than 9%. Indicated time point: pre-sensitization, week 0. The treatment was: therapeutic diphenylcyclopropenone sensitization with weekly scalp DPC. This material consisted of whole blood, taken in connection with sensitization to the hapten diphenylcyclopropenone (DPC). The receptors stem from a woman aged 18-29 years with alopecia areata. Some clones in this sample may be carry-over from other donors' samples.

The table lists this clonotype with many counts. CDR3 protein: CSVDRGPDEQFF. The CDR3 DNA reads TGCAGCGTTGACCGGGGCCCGGATGAGCAGTTCTTC. The chain carries TRBV29-1 and TRBJ2-1; D might be TRBD1 or TRBD2, each matching 5 bases. V was clipped by 3 bases and J by 8 bases, with 11 bases between them. This CDR3 contains 12 residues. The germline V gene encodes CDR1 SQVTM and CDR2 ANQGSEA.

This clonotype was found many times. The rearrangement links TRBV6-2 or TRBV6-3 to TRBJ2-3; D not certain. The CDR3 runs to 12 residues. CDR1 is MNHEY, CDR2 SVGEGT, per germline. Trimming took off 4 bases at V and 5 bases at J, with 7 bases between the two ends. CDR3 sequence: CASSSLEDTQYF. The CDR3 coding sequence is TGTGCCAGCAGTTCTTTGGAAGATACGCAGTATTTT.

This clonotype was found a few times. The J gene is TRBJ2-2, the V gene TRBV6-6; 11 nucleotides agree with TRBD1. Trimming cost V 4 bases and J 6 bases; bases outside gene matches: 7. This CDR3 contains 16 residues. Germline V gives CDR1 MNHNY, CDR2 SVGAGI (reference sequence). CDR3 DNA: TGTGCCAGCAGTTCCGATGGACAGGGGGCGCCCGGGGAGCTGTTTTTT. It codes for CASSSDGQGAPGELFF.

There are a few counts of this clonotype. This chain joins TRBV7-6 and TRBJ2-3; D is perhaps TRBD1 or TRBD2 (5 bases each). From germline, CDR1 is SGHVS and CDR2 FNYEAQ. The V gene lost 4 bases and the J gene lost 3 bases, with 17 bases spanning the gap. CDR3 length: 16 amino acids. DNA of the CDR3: TGTGCCAGCAGCTCTTTGGGACCCCGCGGGACAGATACGCAGTATTTT. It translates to CASSSLGPRGTDTQYF.

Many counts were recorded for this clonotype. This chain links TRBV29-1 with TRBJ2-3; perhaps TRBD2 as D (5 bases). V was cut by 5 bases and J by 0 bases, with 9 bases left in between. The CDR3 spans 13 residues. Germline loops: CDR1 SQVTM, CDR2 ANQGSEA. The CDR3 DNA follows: TGCAGCGTTAAGAGGGAGAGCACAGATACGCAGTATTTT. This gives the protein CSVKRESTDTQYF.

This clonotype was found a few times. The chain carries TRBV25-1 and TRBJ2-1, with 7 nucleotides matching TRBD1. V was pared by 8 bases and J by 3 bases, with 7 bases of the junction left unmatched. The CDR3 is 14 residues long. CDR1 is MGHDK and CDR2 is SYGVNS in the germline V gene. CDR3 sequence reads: CASADRAIYNEQFF. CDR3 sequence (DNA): TGTGCCAGCGCAGACAGGGCCATCTACAATGAGCAGTTCTTC.

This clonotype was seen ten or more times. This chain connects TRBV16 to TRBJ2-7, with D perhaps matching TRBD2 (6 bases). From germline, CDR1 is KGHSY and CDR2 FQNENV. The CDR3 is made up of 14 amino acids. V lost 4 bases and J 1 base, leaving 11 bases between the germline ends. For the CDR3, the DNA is TGTGCCAGCAGCCCCTACGGAGGGTCCTACGAGCAGTACTTC. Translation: CASSPYGGSYEQYF.

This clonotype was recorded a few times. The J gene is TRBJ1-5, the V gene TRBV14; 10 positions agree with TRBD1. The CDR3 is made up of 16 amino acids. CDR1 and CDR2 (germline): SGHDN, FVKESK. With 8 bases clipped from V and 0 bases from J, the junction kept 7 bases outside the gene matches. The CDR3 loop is CASEGWTGGSNQPQHF. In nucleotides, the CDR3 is TGTGCCAGCGAGGGGTGGACAGGGGGTAGCAATCAGCCCCAGCATTTT.

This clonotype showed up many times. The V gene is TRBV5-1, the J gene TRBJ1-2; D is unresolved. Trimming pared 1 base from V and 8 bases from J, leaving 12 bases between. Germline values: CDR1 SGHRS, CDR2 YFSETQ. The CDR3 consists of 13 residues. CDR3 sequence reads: CASSLLSTEGYTF. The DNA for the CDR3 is TGCGCCAGCAGCTTGCTCTCCACTGAGGGCTACACCTTC.

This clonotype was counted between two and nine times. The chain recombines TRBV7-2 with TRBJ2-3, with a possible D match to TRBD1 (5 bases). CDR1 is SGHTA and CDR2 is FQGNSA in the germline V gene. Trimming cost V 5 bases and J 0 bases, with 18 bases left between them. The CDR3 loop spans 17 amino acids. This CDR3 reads CASSPTARQSSTDTQYF. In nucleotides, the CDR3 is TGTGCCAGCAGCCCTACCGCCCGACAGTCTAGCACAGATACGCAGTATTTT.

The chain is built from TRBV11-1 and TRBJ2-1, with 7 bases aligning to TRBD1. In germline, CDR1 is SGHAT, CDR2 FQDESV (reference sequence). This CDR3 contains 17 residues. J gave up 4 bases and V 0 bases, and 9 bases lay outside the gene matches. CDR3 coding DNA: TGTGCCAGCAGCTTAGCGAGGTACCAGGGGGAATACAATGAGCAGTTCTTC. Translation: CASSLARYQGEYNEQFF.

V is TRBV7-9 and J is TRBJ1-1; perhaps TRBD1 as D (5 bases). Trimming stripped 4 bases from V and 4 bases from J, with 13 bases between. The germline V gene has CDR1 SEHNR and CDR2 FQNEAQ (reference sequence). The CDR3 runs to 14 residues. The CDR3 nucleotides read TGTGCCAGCAGCTCCCACAGTAGGGGCACTGAAGCTTTCTTT. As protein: CASSSHSRGTEAFF.

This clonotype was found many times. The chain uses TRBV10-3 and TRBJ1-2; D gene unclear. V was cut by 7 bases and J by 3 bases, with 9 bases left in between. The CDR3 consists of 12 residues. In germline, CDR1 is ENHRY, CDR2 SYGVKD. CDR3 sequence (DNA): TGTGCCATCAACGGGATCTACTATGGCTACACCTTC. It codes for CAINGIYYGYTF.

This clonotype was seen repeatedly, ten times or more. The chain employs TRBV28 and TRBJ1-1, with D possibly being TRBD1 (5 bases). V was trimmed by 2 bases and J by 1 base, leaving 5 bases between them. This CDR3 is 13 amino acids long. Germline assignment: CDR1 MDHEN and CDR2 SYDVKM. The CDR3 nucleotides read TGTGCCAGCAGTTTAACAGGGAACACTGAAGCTTTCTTT. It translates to CASSLTGNTEAFF.

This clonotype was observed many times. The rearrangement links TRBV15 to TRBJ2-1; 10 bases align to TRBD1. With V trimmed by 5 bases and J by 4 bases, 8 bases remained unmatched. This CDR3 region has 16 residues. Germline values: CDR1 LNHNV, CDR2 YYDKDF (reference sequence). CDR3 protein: CATSHNRDRGYNEQFF. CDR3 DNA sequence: TGTGCCACCAGCCACAACCGGGACAGGGGATACAATGAGCAGTTCTTC. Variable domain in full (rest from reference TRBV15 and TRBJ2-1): DAMVIQNPRYQVTQFGKPVTLSCSQTLNHNVMYWYQQKSSQAPKLLFHYYDKDFNNEADTPDNFQSRRPNTSFCFLDIRSPGLGDTAMYLCATSHNRDRGYNEQFFGPGTRLTVL.

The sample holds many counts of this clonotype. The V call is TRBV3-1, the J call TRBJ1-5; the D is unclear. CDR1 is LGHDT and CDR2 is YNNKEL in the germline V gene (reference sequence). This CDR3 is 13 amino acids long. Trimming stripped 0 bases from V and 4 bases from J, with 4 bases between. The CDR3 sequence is CASSQDVNQPQHF. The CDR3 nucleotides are TGTGCCAGCAGCCAAGACGTAAATCAGCCCCAGCATTTT. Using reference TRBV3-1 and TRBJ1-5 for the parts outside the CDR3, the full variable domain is DTAVSQTPKYLVTQMGNDKSIKCEQNLGHDTMYWYKQDSKKFLKIMFSYNNKELIINETVPNRFSPKSPDKAHLNLHINSLELGDSAVYFCASSQDVNQPQHFGDGTRLSIL.

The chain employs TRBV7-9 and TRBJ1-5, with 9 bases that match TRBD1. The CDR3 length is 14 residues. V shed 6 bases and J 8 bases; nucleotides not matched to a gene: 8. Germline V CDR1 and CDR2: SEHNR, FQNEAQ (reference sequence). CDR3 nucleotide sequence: TGTGCCAGCAGTAATACAGGGGGCAGTGAGCCCCAGCATTTT. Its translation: CASSNTGGSEPQHF. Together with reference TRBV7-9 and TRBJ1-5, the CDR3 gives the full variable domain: DTGVSQNPRHKITKRGQNVTFRCDPISEHNRLYWYRQTLGQGPEFLTYFQNEAQLEKSRLLSDRFSAERPKGSFSTLEIQRTEQGDSAMYLCASSNTGGSEPQHFGDGTRLSIL.

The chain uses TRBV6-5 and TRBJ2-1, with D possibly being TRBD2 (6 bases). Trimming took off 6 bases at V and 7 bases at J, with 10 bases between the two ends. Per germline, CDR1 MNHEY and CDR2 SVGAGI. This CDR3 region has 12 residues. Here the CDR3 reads CASSTGVNEQFF. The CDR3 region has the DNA TGTGCCAGCAGCACGGGAGTAAATGAGCAGTTCTTC.

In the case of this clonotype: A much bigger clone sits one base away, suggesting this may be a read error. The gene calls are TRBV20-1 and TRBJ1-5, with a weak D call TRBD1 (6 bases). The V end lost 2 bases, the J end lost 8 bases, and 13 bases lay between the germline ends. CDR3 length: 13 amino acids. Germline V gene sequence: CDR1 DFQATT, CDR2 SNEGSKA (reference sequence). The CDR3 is CSARNTPGEPQHF. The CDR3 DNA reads TGCAGTGCTAGAAATACCCCAGGGGAGCCCCAGCATTTT.

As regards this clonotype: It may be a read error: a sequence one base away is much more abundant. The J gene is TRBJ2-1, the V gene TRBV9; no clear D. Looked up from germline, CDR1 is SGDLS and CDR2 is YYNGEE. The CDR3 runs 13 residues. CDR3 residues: CPSSVTLGNEQFF. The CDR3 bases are TGTCCCAGCAGCGTTACATTGGGCAATGAGCAGTTCTTC.

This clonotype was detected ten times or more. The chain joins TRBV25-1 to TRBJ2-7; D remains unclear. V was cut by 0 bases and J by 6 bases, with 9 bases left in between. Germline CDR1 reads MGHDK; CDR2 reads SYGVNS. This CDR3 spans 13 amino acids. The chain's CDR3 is CASSEYRVFEQYF. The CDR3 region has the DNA TGTGCCAGCAGTGAATATAGGGTTTTCGAGCAGTACTTC.

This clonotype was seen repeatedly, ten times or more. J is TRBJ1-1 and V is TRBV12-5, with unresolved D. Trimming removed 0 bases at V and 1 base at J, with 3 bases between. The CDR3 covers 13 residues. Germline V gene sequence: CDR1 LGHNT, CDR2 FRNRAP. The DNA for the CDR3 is TGTGCTAGTGGTTTGGTGAAGAACACTGAAGCTTTCTTT. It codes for CASGLVKNTEAFF.

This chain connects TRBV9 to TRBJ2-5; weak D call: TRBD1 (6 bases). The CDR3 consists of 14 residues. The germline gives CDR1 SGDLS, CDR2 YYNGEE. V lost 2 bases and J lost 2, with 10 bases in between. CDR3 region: CASSVHQGQETQYF. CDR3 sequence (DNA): TGTGCCAGCAGCGTGCATCAGGGGCAAGAGACCCAGTACTTC.

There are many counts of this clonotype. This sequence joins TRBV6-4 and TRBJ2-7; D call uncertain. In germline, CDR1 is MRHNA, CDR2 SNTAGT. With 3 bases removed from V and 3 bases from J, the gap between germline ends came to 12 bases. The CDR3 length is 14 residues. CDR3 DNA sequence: TGTGCCAGCAGTGAGATGGGAACCTTCTACGAGCAGTACTTC. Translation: CASSEMGTFYEQYF.

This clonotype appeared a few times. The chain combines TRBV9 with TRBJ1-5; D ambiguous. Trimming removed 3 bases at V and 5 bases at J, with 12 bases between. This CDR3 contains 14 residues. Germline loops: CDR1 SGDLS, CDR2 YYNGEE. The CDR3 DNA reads TGTGCCAGCAGCGCCAACATCGAAGATCAGCCCCAGCATTTT. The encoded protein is CASSANIEDQPQHF.

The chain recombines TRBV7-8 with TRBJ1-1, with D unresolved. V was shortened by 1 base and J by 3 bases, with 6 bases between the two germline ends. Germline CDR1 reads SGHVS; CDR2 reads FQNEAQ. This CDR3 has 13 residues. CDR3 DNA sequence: TGTGCCAGCAGCTTAGAACTATACACTGAAGCTTTCTTT. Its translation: CASSLELYTEAFF.

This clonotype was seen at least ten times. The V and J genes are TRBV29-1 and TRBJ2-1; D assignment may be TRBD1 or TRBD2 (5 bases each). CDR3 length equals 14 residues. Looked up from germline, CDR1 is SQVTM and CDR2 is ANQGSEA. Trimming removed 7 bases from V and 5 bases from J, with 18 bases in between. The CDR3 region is CSAAGTATDNEQFF. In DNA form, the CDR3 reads TGCAGCGCCGCAGGGACGGCGACGGACAATGAGCAGTTCTTC.